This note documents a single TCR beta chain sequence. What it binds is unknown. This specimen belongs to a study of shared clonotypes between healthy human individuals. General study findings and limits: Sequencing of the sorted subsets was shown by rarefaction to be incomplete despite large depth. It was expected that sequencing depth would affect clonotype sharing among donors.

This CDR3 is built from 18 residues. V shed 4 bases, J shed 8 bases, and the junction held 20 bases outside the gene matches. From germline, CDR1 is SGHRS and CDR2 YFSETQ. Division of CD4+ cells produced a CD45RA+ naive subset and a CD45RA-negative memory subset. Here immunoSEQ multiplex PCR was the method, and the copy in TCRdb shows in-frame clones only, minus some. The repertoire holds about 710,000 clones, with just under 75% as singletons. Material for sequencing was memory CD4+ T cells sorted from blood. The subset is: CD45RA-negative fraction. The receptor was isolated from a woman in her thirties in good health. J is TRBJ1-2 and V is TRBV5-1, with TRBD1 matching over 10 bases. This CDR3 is CASSPRAGTGVKRSGYTF. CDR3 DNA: TGCGCCAGCAGCCCCCGTGCCGGGACAGGGGTGAAAAGGAGCGGCTACACCTTC.